The rows below give T cell receptor beta chains drawn from one sample of a study of cytomegalovirus exposure and HLA in healthy donors. Only in-frame clones appear in the TCRdb table, and some are missing; sequencing was by immunoSEQ multiplex PCR. The data show roughly 120,000 clones, with 77% seen just once and around 3.9% held by the top ten. Material for sequencing was PBMCs. These receptor sequences come from a human donor in good health. Each CDR3 is given with its conserved first and last residue. D genes are given only for firm matches. Where a row states a size, it is once, few, many or the class of an expanded clone; other rows omit it.

j_gene	d_gene	v_gene	abundance	CDR3nt	CDR3aa
TRBJ2-7	TRBD2	TRBV19	.	TGTGCCAGTAGTATATCTAGCGGGCAATCTTACGAGCAGTACTTC	CASSISSGQSYEQYF
TRBJ2-7	TRBD2	TRBV30	.	TGTGCCTGGAGTGTAGGTCCAACGACTAGCGGGAGGTATGAGCAGTACTTC	CAWSVGPTTSGRYEQYF
TRBJ1-1	.	TRBV21-1	.	TGTGCCAGCAGCGAAGGAACATTCAACACTGAAGCTTTCTTT	CASSEGTFNTEAFF
TRBJ2-1	.	TRBV30	.	TGTGCCTGGAAACCTAAGGGGCCCCTTGGTGGGGAGCAGTTCTTC	CAWKPKGPLGGEQFF
TRBJ2-1	.	TRBV28	.	TGTGCCAGCAGTACCACACCCATTACCTACAATGAGCAGTTCTTC	CASSTTPITYNEQFF
TRBJ2-1	TRBD2	TRBV11-2	.	TGTGCCAGCAGTGCGGGAGTACGGCAGTTCTTC	CASSAGVRQFF
TRBJ1-4	TRBD1	TRBV5-4	.	TGTGCCAGCAGCTGGGGACAGGGAAGGGATGAAAAACTGTTTTTT	CASSWGQGRDEKLFF
TRBJ2-7	.	TRBV7-8	.	TGTGCCAGTGCTAAACCTCCCGTCGAGCAGTACTTC	CASAKPPVEQYF
TRBJ1-2	TRBD1	TRBV2	.	TGTGCCAGCAAACTGGGACAGACCAGCTATGGCTACACCTTC	CASKLGQTSYGYTF
TRBJ2-1	TRBD2	TRBV28	few	TGTGCCAGCAGTTATCCGACTAGCGGGAGTAACGATGAGCAGTTCTTC	CASSYPTSGSNDEQFF
TRBJ1-1	.	TRBV25-1	.	TGTGCCAGCCGATATGGCCGGAACACTGAAGCTTTCTTT	CASRYGRNTEAFF
TRBJ1-2	TRBD1	TRBV28	.	TGTGCCAGCAGTCAGATAGGACAGGGATATTATGGCTACACCTTC	CASSQIGQGYYGYTF
TRBJ2-4	TRBD2	TRBV30	.	TGTGCCTGGAGTTCGACTAGCGGGAGGGCGGGGGGATCCACGGTGTGGGGGGCGGACATTCAGTACTTC	CAWSSTSGRAGGSTVWGADIQYF
TRBJ1-1	.	TRBV29-1	.	TGCAGCTCTGCCTGGGGGGAGGGTGAAGCTTTCTTT	CSSAWGEGEAFF
TRBJ2-3	.	TRBV6-1	.	TGTGCCAGCACGAGAGGGCTCACAGATACGCAGTATTTT	CASTRGLTDTQYF
TRBJ1-3	TRBD1	TRBV6-1	once	TGTGCCAGCAGTGGGTTAACAGGGGCAGGAAACACCATATATTTT	CASSGLTGAGNTIYF
TRBJ1-4	.	TRBV14	.	TGTGCCAGGAGCAATGGGGGGGGGTCCCCTAATGAAAAACTGTTTTTT	CARSNGGGSPNEKLFF
TRBJ2-1	TRBD2	TRBV28	few	TGTGCCAGCAGCTCCACCGGACTAGCGGGAGATTATGAGCAGTTCTTC	CASSSTGLAGDYEQFF
TRBJ1-2	TRBD1	TRBV6-5	.	TGTGCCAGCAGTTCTCCGGGACAGAACTATGGCTACACCTTC	CASSSPGQNYGYTF
TRBJ2-3	.	TRBV5-1	.	TGCGCCAGCAGCTTGGGGGAGAGTACGCAGTATTTT	CASSLGESTQYF
TRBJ2-1	TRBD2	TRBV11-2	.	TGTGCCAGCAGCTTAGCCAGCGGGACTAACAATGAGCAGTTCTTC	CASSLASGTNNEQFF
TRBJ2-5	TRBD2	TRBV11-2	few	TGTGCCAGCAGCGTGACTAGCGGGAGGGGCGAGACCCAGTACTTC	CASSVTSGRGETQYF
TRBJ1-2	.	TRBV15	.	TGTGCCACCAGCGGGAACTATGGGTGGGGGCCCTCCTATGGCTACACCTTC	CATSGNYGWGPSYGYTF
TRBJ1-2	.	TRBV19	.	TGTGCCAGTAGTATCCGCGGACAGATCAACCCCTATGGCTACACCTTC	CASSIRGQINPYGYTF
TRBJ2-7	TRBD1	TRBV28	once	TGTGCCAGCAGTTTATGGAAAGAAACAGGGGGTCAGTCCGAGCAGTACTTC	CASSLWKETGGQSEQYF